This T cell receptor beta chain was obtained from a study of Graves' ophthalmopathy and Graves' hyperthyroidism. Regarding the study as a whole: Thyroid clonotypes that were expanded above 0.001 frequency mostly also appeared in blood.

RNA transcripts yielded amplified TCR beta CDR3 regions. Second-round multiplex PCR came after a first-round RT-PCR that employed HTBI primers. From the multiplex PCR reads, TCRdb called clonotypes with MiXCR, one entry per CDR3 protein. Of around 1.1 million distinct CDR3 sequences in the sample, 35% to 45% were seen once. CDR1 and CDR2 (germline): LGHNA, YSLEER. This CDR3 is 16 amino acids long. Between the trimmed V and J ends, which lost 0 bases and 2 bases, there was a span of 8 bases. As concerns this clonotype: The target antigen is unknown.

The source of this sequence is an adult man with Graves' hyperthyroidism. Sample: peripheral blood or thyroid tissue (not recorded which). V usage is TRBV4-3 and J usage is TRBJ1-6; tentatively, D is TRBD1 (5 bases). CDR3 in amino acids: CASSQDQGPYNSPLHF. The CDR3 DNA is TGCGCCAGCAGCCAAGATCAGGGACCCTATAATTCACCCCTCCACTTT.